This T cell receptor (beta chain) was recovered during a study of T cells in tuberculosis. This clone was found once. CDR1 is MNHEY and CDR2 is SMNVEV in the germline V gene (reference sequence). Trimming cost V 5 bases and J 4 bases; bases outside gene matches: 15. CDR3 length: 17 amino acids. The repertoire was sequenced with immunoSEQ multiplex PCR; TCRdb's copy has only in-frame clones and lacks some. The table lists around 38,000 clones, around 96% of them singletons. The chain recombines TRBV27 with TRBJ1-1; 8 bases are shared with TRBD1. The sample taken for sequencing was PBMCs. The receptor was derived from a donor aged 5-35 years with latent tuberculosis or without tuberculosis infection. The CDR3 region is CASSPTKRTGSGTEAFF. The CDR3 bases are TGTGCCAGCAGTCCCACTAAAAGGACAGGGAGTGGCACTGAAGCTTTCTTT.